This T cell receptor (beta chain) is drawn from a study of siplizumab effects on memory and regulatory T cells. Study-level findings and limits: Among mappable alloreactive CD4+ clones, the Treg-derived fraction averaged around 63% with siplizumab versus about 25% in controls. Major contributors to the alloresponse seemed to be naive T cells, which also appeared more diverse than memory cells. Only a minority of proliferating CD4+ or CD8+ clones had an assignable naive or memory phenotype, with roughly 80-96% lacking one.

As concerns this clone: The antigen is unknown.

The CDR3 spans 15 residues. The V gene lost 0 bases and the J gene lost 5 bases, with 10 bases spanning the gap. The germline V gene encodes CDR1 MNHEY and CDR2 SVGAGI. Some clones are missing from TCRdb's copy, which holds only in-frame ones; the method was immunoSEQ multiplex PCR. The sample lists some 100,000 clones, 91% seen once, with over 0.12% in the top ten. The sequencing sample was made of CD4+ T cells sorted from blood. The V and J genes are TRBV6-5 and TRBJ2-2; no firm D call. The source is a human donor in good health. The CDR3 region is CASSYSGLVTGELFF. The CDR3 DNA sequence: TGTGCCAGCAGTTACTCAGGGTTGGTGACCGGGGAGCTGTTTTTT.